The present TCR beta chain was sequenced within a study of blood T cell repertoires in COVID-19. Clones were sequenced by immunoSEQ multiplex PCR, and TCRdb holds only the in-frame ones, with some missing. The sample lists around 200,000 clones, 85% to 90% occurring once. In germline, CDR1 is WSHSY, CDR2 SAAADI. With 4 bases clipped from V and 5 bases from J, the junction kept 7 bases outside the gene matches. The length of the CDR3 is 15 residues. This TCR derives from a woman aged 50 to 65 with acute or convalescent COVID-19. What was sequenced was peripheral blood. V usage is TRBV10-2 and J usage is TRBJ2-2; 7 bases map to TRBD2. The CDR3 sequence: CASSAGLGWTGELFF. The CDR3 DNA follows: TGCGCCAGCAGTGCCGGACTAGGTTGGACCGGGGAGCTGTTTTTT.